This note documents a single TCR beta chain sequence. This clone was picked up a small number of times. The antigen this receptor binds is unknown. Per-nucleotide qualities are absent, and no much larger clonotype sits a single base away. TCRbeta CDR3 regions were sequenced with the immunoSEQ Assay. After extraction, genomic DNA underwent amplification by bias-controlled multiplex PCR, followed by high-throughput sequencing. On the authors' methods: Collapsing and filtering of sequences were performed to quantify the absolute abundance of each unique TCRbeta CDR3 region. Usable DNA was measured by amplifying reference genes present in all nucleated cells, and TCRbeta template counts were normalized to that usable DNA to estimate T cell fraction. Repertoire TCRs were annotated as SARS-CoV-2-specific when V gene, CDR3 amino acid sequence and J gene were exactly matched to a known reactive TCR set. The reference SARS-CoV-2 TCR set was obtained from MIRA and was filtered for enrichment in COVID-19-positive ImmuneCODE repertoires, whereby public or cross-reactive TCRs were removed. Using the MIRA antigens, annotated TCRs were further analysed by specific ORF or by position within an ORF. Breadth was defined as the number of annotated unique rearrangements divided by the total number of unique productive rearrangements, and depth was defined as the summed frequency of the annotated unique rearrangements. Two-sided Wilcoxon rank-sum tests were used to compare TCR breadth between groups. Here the immuneACCESS table is served through TCRdb, limited to in-frame sequences with V and J called. Missing clones are a known gap in these copies; in checked studies unresolved V genes cover under half, and the rest lacks a known reason. That table furnishes V, J and clone size, whereas the DNA furnished D and trimming. For this sample the table gives 400,000 to 450,000 clones, of which about 92% were detected only once. The ten largest account for around 4.5% of the sample.

The treatment or condition label, as the study defines it: around 19 received Ad26.COV2.S at low or high dose, single or two shots; several received placebo; per-sample allocation not given. For vaccine and placebo recipients, the sequenced repertoires came from samples collected on day 63 after the first injection. In Cohort 1b, about 27 adults aged 18-55 years were enrolled at a single site in Boston, USA, between 29 July and 7 August 2020. Ad26.COV2.S consisted of a replication-incompetent adenovirus type 26 vector by which a prefusion-stabilized SARS-CoV-2 spike protein from the original Wuhan strain was expressed. The sample belongs to a study of Ad26.COV2.S vaccination and SARS-CoV-2 variants (dated by TCRdb to the early 2020s). With regard to the full study: Donors in the vaccine arm were drawn from COV1001, a phase I-IIa trial of Ad26.COV2.S in healthy adults that was multicentre, randomized, double-blind and placebo-controlled. The TCR-sequenced set comprised approximately 32 samples: some 19 Ad26.COV2.S vaccine recipients, 5 placebo recipients and 8 SARS-CoV-2 convalescent individuals. Ad26.COV2.S was administered intramuscularly at 5 x 10^10 or 1 x 10^11 viral particles, either as a single shot or as two shots given 56 days apart. Investigators remained blinded to trial group allocation during experiments and outcome assessment. The specificity and breadth of SARS-CoV-2-reactive T cell receptors after Ad26.COV2.S vaccination were assessed by TCRbeta repertoire sequencing. Trial participants were randomized into five groups of five, in which low-dose or high-dose Ad26.COV2.S was given once or twice, or placebo was given on both occasions. On the study overall, not on this receptor specifically: After vaccination, substantial breadth of spike-specific CD8+ and CD4+ T cell responses was reported. It was noted by the authors that total T cell responses may have been underestimated by the TCR breadth and depth analyses. The study was not powered to compare responses between vaccine doses or regimens. Spike-specific TCR breadth was higher in Ad26.COV2.S recipients than in placebo recipients (P = 0.0014). Comparable non-spike TCR breadth was observed between vaccine and placebo recipients, consistent with only spike being contained in the vaccine.

The CDR3 covers 15 residues, taking in both the cysteine and the phenylalanine. Here the CDR3 DNA is all that survives: 45 bases in frame from base 1. At the junction V is shortened by 4 bases and J by 7 bases, with 15 bases in between. The germline V gene (reference sequence) supplies CDR1 SGHKS and CDR2 YYEKEE. This clonotype originated in a person aged 18-65 years who received the Ad26.COV2.S COVID-19 vaccine or a placebo. The sequencing used peripheral blood, collected in a trial of Ad26.COV2.S vaccine versus placebo. The receptor chain draws on TRBV5-5 and TRBJ1-6, and perhaps TRBD1 as D gene, on 5 matching bases. Here the CDR3 is given as CASSAARDRNSPLHF. In nucleotide form, the sequence is TGTGCCAGCAGCGCAGCCCGGGACCGGAATTCACCCCTCCACTTT. With the rest looked up from the reference TRBV5-5 and TRBJ1-6 genes rather than sequenced, the full variable domain is DAGVTQSPTHLIKTRGQQVTLRCSPISGHKSVSWYQQVLGQGPQFIFQYYEKEERGRGNFPDRFSARQFPNYSSELNVNALLLGDSALYLCASSAARDRNSPLHFGNGTRLTVT.